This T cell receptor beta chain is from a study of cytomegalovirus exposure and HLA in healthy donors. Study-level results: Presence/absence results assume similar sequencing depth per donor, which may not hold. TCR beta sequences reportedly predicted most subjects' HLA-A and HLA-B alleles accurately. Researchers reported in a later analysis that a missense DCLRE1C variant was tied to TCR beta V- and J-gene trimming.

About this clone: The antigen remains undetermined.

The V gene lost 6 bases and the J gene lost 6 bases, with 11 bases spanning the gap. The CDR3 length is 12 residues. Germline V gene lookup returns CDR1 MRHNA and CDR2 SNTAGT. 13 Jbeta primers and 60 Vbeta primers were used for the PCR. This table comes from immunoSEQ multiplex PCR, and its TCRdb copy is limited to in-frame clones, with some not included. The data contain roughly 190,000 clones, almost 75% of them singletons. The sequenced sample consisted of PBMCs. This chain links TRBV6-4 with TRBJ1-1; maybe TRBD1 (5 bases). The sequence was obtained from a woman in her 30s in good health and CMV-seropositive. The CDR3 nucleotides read TGTGCCAGCAGGCACGGGGGGGCTGAAGCTTTCTTT. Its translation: CASRHGGAEAFF.